Presented here are 15 T cell receptor beta chains from one specimen sequenced in a study of cytomegalovirus exposure and HLA in healthy donors. The PCR ran on 60 Vbeta and 13 Jbeta primers. TCRdb's table, derived via immunoSEQ multiplex PCR, lists solely in-frame clones and lacks some. The sample records about 76,000 clones, roughly two thirds being singletons. The sequenced material came from PBMCs. The origin of the receptors is a woman between 40 and 55 years old in good health and CMV-seropositive.

The rearrangement uses TRBV27 and TRBJ2-3, with D tentatively TRBD2 (5 bases). The CDR3 spans 15 residues. The V and J ends lost 10 bases and 2 bases respectively, with 19 bases between them. Germline-derived CDR1 and CDR2 are MNHEY and SMNVEV (reference sequence). This CDR3 reads CATVMRGQVTDTQYF. CDR3 nucleotide sequence: TGTGCCACCGTGATGAGAGGGCAGGTCACAGATACGCAGTATTTT.

This rearrangement joins TRBV4-2 to TRBJ1-2, with D maybe TRBD1 (6 bases). The V end was cut by 1 base, the J end by 8 bases, with 17 bases between. Germline V gene sequence: CDR1 LGHNA, CDR2 YNFKEQ. CDR3 length: 15 residues. The CDR3: CASSQGNREFDGYTF. The DNA of the CDR3 is TGTGCCAGCAGCCAAGGAAACAGGGAATTCGACGGCTACACCTTC.

The J gene is TRBJ2-5, the V gene TRBV5-4; D is uncertain. Germline lookup yields CDR1 SGHNT and CDR2 YYREEE (reference sequence). CDR3 size: 15 residues. Trimming stripped 4 bases from V and 5 bases from J, with 18 bases between. The CDR3: CASSPVGRFQETQYF. The DNA of the CDR3 is TGTGCCAGCAGCCCGGTGGGCAGGTTCCAGGAGACCCAGTACTTC.

The chain employs TRBV10-1 and TRBJ1-1; a weak D match, TRBD1 (5 bases). Between the trimmed V and J ends, which lost 3 bases and 1 base, there was a span of 6 bases. The germline gives CDR1 WNHNN, CDR2 SYGVQD (reference sequence). This CDR3 has 13 amino acids. The CDR3 loop reads CASSDRENTEAFF. CDR3 DNA sequence: TGCGCCAGCAGTGACAGGGAGAACACTGAAGCTTTCTTT.

There are a few counts of this clone. This chain links TRBV25-1 with TRBJ1-5; TRBD1 might be the D (6 bases). CDR1 is MGHDK, CDR2 SYGVNS, per germline. There are 13 residues in the CDR3. The germline V and J ends were trimmed by 5 bases and 6 bases, with 11 bases remaining between them. The chain's CDR3 is CASSSQGSQPQHF. Here the CDR3 DNA reads TGTGCCAGCAGTTCTCAGGGGTCTCAGCCCCAGCATTTT.

This chain uses TRBV19 with TRBJ1-5; 8 bases line up with TRBD1. The V gene end was trimmed by 6 bases and the J gene end by 3 bases; junction bases not matched to a gene: 16. Germline V gene lookup returns CDR1 LNHDA and CDR2 SQIVND (reference sequence). The CDR3 spans 18 residues. DNA of the CDR3: TGTGCCAGTAGCTCTTTACCGGGACAGGTAGGCGACAATCAGCCCCAGCATTTT. Protein: CASSSLPGQVGDNQPQHF.

The rearrangement uses TRBV6-6 and TRBJ2-7; perhaps TRBD1 as D (5 bases). The V end lost 6 bases, the J end lost 5 bases, and 17 bases lay between the germline ends. This CDR3 spans 14 amino acids. The germline gives CDR1 MNHNY, CDR2 SVGAGI (reference sequence). This CDR3 is CASRLNAGHHEQYF. CDR3 coding DNA: TGTGCCAGCAGACTCAATGCAGGGCACCACGAGCAGTACTTC.

The chain carries TRBV28 and TRBJ1-5, with 7 bases matching TRBD1. This CDR3 region has 15 residues. The junction had 9 bases not matched to a gene; V was cut back by 6 bases and J by 4 bases. Per the germline V gene, CDR1 is MDHEN and CDR2 is SYDVKM. The CDR3 DNA is TGTGCCAGCAGCGGCGACAGGGTAGGTAATCAGCCCCAGCATTTT. Residues: CASSGDRVGNQPQHF.

This sequence joins TRBV29-1 and TRBJ2-1; the match to TRBD2 covers 11 bases. The trim removed 7 bases at V and 6 bases at J, leaving 2 bases unmatched. Germline V gene sequence: CDR1 SQVTM, CDR2 ANQGSEA. The CDR3 loop spans 12 amino acids. This CDR3 is CSAGTSGNEQFF. CDR3 DNA sequence: TGCAGCGCTGGGACTAGCGGCAATGAGCAGTTCTTC.

The genes are TRBV5-3 and TRBJ2-1, with 10 bases aligning to TRBD2. TRBV5-3 falls under the ORF class, with uncertain function. V shed 1 base and J 7 bases; nucleotides not matched to a gene: 11. The CDR3 covers 17 residues. Here the CDR3 DNA reads TGTGCCAGAAGCTTGATTCTAGCGGGGGAGTCTGGGAATGAGCAGTTCTTC. As protein: CARSLILAGESGNEQFF.

This clone was seen only once. The V call is TRBV30, the J call TRBJ1-1; D unclear. The ends were cut back, 4 bases at V and 1 base at J, with 13 bases in the middle. There are 14 residues in the CDR3. Germline CDR1 and CDR2: GTSNPN and SVGIG (reference sequence). This chain's CDR3 is CAWKWAGKNTEAFF. In DNA, the CDR3 is TGTGCCTGGAAATGGGCGGGGAAGAACACTGAAGCTTTCTTT.

The chain is built from TRBV5-1 and TRBJ2-1, with 8 bases aligning to TRBD2. This CDR3 is built from 17 residues. Germline loops: CDR1 SGHRS, CDR2 YFSETQ. Losses at the gene ends were 0 bases for V and 5 bases for J; bases not matched to a gene: 10. The CDR3 loop reads CASSLGAGSGEHNEQFF. CDR3 DNA sequence: TGCGCCAGCAGCTTGGGGGCGGGTAGCGGGGAACACAATGAGCAGTTCTTC.

This clone was seen a handful of times. The rearrangement links TRBV6-6 to TRBJ1-1; D not resolved. The CDR3 is 15 amino acids. From germline, CDR1 is MNHNY and CDR2 SVGAGI (reference sequence). V lost 7 bases and J lost 5, with 20 bases in between. As DNA, the CDR3 is TGTGCCAGCACCACCCAAGGGAGGAGGATGACTGAAGCTTTCTTT. It specifies CASTTQGRRMTEAFF.

The sample holds a few counts of this clone. The CDR3 nucleotides are TGTGCCAGCAGTTACCGATTGGGACTAGCGGTAGCGTATTTT. Protein sequence: CASSYRLGLAVAYF. The chain uses TRBV6-6 and TRBJ2-3; TRBD2 matches 11 bases. The trim removed 2 bases at V and 14 bases at J, leaving 9 bases unmatched. The CDR3 totals 14 residues. Looked up from germline, CDR1 is MNHNY and CDR2 is SVGAGI (reference sequence).

This clone has just a few counts. The rearrangement links TRBV27 to TRBJ2-7; a possible D gene is TRBD2 (5 bases). Between the trimmed V and J ends, which lost 3 bases and 0 bases, there was a span of 6 bases. Germline V gives CDR1 MNHEY, CDR2 SMNVEV (reference sequence). This CDR3 is 13 amino acids long. For the CDR3, the DNA is TGTGCCAGCAGTTTGAGGGTCTCCTACGAGCAGTACTTC. It is translated as CASSLRVSYEQYF.